The T cell receptor (beta chain) under discussion was sequenced for a study of cytomegalovirus exposure and HLA in healthy donors. Study summary: Researchers previously reported finding about 110 million unique TCR beta sequences from roughly 170 million T cells. The study's early data release held about 85 million unique TCRs from HLA-typed donors. Study outcomes and limitations: Per a later analysis, HLA-associated TCR beta chains showed more clonal expansion than other, equally common TCR beta chains.

With regard to this clone: The antigen remains undetermined.

CDR1 and CDR2 from the germline V gene are SGDLS and YYNGEE. The ends lost 5 bases at V and 10 bases at J; junction bases unmatched: 13. This CDR3 region has 15 residues. The PCR made use of 60 Vbeta and 13 Jbeta primers. Only in-frame clones appear in the TCRdb table, and some are missing; sequencing was by immunoSEQ multiplex PCR. Of around 240,000 clones in the sample, roughly 87% were seen once. The sequenced sample consisted of PBMCs. V is TRBV9 and J is TRBJ2-1, with TRBD2 matching over 9 bases. The sequence was collected from a woman aged 40 to 50 in good health and CMV-seropositive. CDR3 in DNA: TGTGCCAGCAGTCGGCTAAATAGCGGGGGCCAAGAGCAGTTCTTC. Its translation is CASSRLNSGGQEQFF.